The source of this T cell receptor beta chain is a study of cytomegalovirus exposure and HLA in healthy donors. V was pared by 2 bases and J by 5 bases, with 10 bases of the junction left unmatched. CDR3 size: 16 residues. Germline CDR1 is MNHEY and CDR2 is SVGAGI. Primers: 60 Vbeta forward and 13 Jbeta reverse. The repertoire was sequenced with immunoSEQ multiplex PCR; TCRdb's copy has only in-frame clones and lacks some. In all, the sample yields 95,000 to 110,000 clones. V gene TRBV6-5 combines with J gene TRBJ2-7; TRBD2 aligns across 9 bases. The source of this sequence is a man aged 35 to 55 in good health and CMV-seronegative. Sequencing used PBMCs. CDR3 residues: CASSYASGKSTHEQYF. DNA for the CDR3: TGTGCCAGCAGTTACGCTAGCGGGAAGAGTACTCACGAGCAGTACTTC.